This T cell receptor (beta chain) was recorded in a study of T cells in tuberculosis. Whole-study context: T cells were selected with CD1B tetramers loaded with glucose monomycolate.

Trimming stripped 8 bases from V and 2 bases from J, with 7 bases between. Germline lookup yields CDR1 ENHRY and CDR2 SYGVKD. This CDR3 contains 12 residues. Thawed, overnight-rested PBMC were stained with GMM-loaded CD1B tetramer, viability dye and anti-CD3, then sorted. The CD1B tetramers carried C32 glucose monomycolate purified from Rhodococcus equi. About 100,000 tetramer-negative cells were sorted from each donor. Chain pairing is unknown; alpha and beta were sequenced separately. Sequencing was performed with immunoSEQ multiplex PCR; in TCRdb, only in-frame clones are kept and a portion is missing. The sample carries about 58,000 clones, around 90% recorded once.

Source material: CD1b-GMM tetramer-negative cells sorted from PBMCs. This TCR came from an adult woman with latent tuberculosis. The V and J genes are TRBV10-3 and TRBJ1-5; no reliable D call. CDR3 region: CAIGRGNQPQHF. CDR3 in DNA: TGTGCCATCGGGCGGGGCAATCAGCCCCAGCATTTT.